These T cell receptor beta chains were read from a single sample in a study of shared clonotypes between healthy human individuals. Measured with immunoSEQ multiplex PCR; TCRdb has only the in-frame clones, and not every one. The profile shows about 1 million clones, roughly 70% of them singletons. Sequencing input: memory CD4+ T cells sorted from blood. These receptors were obtained from a man aged 18-30 years in good health. The CDR3 runs from the conserved cysteine through the conserved F or W. Fields, in order: CDR3 length, D gene, J gene, V gene, clone size, CDR3 protein, CDR3 DNA. D genes are given only for firm matches. The size of a clone is reported for some rows only, either as once, few or many, or as a class for expanded clones.

CDR3 length: 12; D gene: NA; J gene: TRBJ2-5; V gene: TRBV15; clone size: few; CDR3 protein: CATGRQKETQYF; CDR3 DNA: TGTGCCACCGGACGACAGAAAGAGACCCAGTACTTC
CDR3 length: 15; D gene: NA; J gene: TRBJ2-1; V gene: TRBV15; clone size: few; CDR3 protein: CATSRGRSPYNEQFF; CDR3 DNA: TGTGCCACCAGCAGAGGGAGGAGCCCCTACAATGAGCAGTTCTTC
CDR3 length: 16; D gene: NA; J gene: TRBJ2-7; V gene: TRBV2; clone size: NA; CDR3 protein: CASSPRGGDRLYEQYF; CDR3 DNA: TGTGCCAGCAGTCCAAGAGGGGGGGACAGGCTCTACGAGCAGTACTTC
CDR3 length: 16; D gene: NA; J gene: TRBJ1-6; V gene: TRBV5-4; clone size: NA; CDR3 protein: CASSKKTGGLDSPLHF; CDR3 DNA: TGTGCCAGCAGCAAAAAGACCGGGGGATTAGATTCACCCCTCCACTTT
CDR3 length: 13; D gene: TRBD1; J gene: TRBJ2-1; V gene: TRBV5-1; clone size: once; CDR3 protein: CASSMDRSNEQFF; CDR3 DNA: TGCGCCAGCAGCATGGACAGGTCTAATGAGCAGTTCTTC
CDR3 length: 15; D gene: NA; J gene: TRBJ2-5; V gene: TRBV7-2; clone size: NA; CDR3 protein: CASSFPSRRWETQYF; CDR3 DNA: TGTGCCAGCAGCTTCCCCAGCAGAAGGTGGGAGACCCAGTACTTC
CDR3 length: 13; D gene: NA; J gene: TRBJ1-1; V gene: TRBV7-9; clone size: NA; CDR3 protein: CASSLDSGTEAFF; CDR3 DNA: TGTGCCAGCAGCTTAGACTCGGGTACTGAAGCTTTCTTT
CDR3 length: 15; D gene: TRBD1; J gene: TRBJ2-5; V gene: TRBV2; clone size: NA; CDR3 protein: CASRAGQAHQETQYF; CDR3 DNA: TGTGCCAGCAGGGCGGGACAGGCTCACCAAGAGACCCAGTACTTC
CDR3 length: 10; D gene: NA; J gene: TRBJ2-1; V gene: TRBV29-1; clone size: NA; CDR3 protein: CSASGTQQFF; CDR3 DNA: TGCAGCGCATCCGGGACTCAGCAGTTCTTC
CDR3 length: 13; D gene: NA; J gene: TRBJ2-5; V gene: TRBV19; clone size: NA; CDR3 protein: CASSPGAGGSTDF; CDR3 DNA: TGTGCCAGTAGTCCGGGAGCCGGAGGGTCCACAGACTTC
CDR3 length: 18; D gene: NA; J gene: TRBJ1-5; V gene: TRBV21-1; clone size: NA; CDR3 protein: CASSPTGGHLNRDQPQHF; CDR3 DNA: TGTGCCAGCAGCCCAACTGGGGGACACCTGAACCGGGATCAGCCCCAGCATTTT
CDR3 length: 17; D gene: NA; J gene: TRBJ2-3; V gene: TRBV30; clone size: NA; CDR3 protein: CASRLRWGALFTDTQYF; CDR3 DNA: TGTGCCTCACGCCTCAGGTGGGGGGCTCTTTTCACAGATACGCAGTATTTT
CDR3 length: 15; D gene: NA; J gene: TRBJ1-2; V gene: TRBV28; clone size: NA; CDR3 protein: CASSLPERTDYGYTF; CDR3 DNA: TGTGCCAGCAGTTTGCCCGAAAGGACGGACTATGGCTACACCTTC
CDR3 length: 11; D gene: NA; J gene: TRBJ1-1; V gene: TRBV2; clone size: NA; CDR3 protein: CASSERREAFF; CDR3 DNA: TGTGCCAGCAGTGAAAGGCGTGAAGCTTTCTTT
CDR3 length: 19; D gene: TRBD2; J gene: TRBJ2-3; V gene: TRBV11-2; clone size: NA; CDR3 protein: CASSPTGRGGPIRTDTQYF; CDR3 DNA: TGTGCCAGCAGCCCCACGGGTCGCGGGGGGCCAATTCGCACAGATACGCAGTATTTT
CDR3 length: 13; D gene: NA; J gene: TRBJ2-3; V gene: TRBV11-2; clone size: NA; CDR3 protein: CASSRGVADTQYF; CDR3 DNA: TGTGCCAGCAGCCGGGGTGTCGCAGATACGCAGTATTTT
CDR3 length: 15; D gene: NA; J gene: TRBJ1-2; V gene: TRBV6-1; clone size: NA; CDR3 protein: CASSYGGQKFYGYTF; CDR3 DNA: TGTGCCAGCAGCTACGGGGGGCAAAAATTCTATGGCTACACCTTC
CDR3 length: 14; D gene: NA; J gene: TRBJ2-2; V gene: TRBV10-1; clone size: NA; CDR3 protein: CASSAGQATGELFF; CDR3 DNA: TGCGCCAGCAGTGCGGGCCAGGCCACCGGGGAGCTGTTTTTT
CDR3 length: 13; D gene: NA; J gene: TRBJ1-5; V gene: TRBV4-1; clone size: NA; CDR3 protein: CASSASGTQPQHF; CDR3 DNA: TGCGCCAGCAGCGCCTCCGGGACGCAGCCCCAGCATTTT
CDR3 length: 15; D gene: TRBD1; J gene: TRBJ2-5; V gene: TRBV5-1; clone size: NA; CDR3 protein: CASSPTDRGQETQYF; CDR3 DNA: TGCGCCAGCAGCCCTACGGACAGGGGCCAAGAGACCCAGTACTTC
CDR3 length: 11; D gene: NA; J gene: TRBJ2-7; V gene: TRBV6-1; clone size: few; CDR3 protein: CASSEVSGQYF; CDR3 DNA: TGTGCCAGCAGTGAAGTTTCCGGGCAGTACTTC
CDR3 length: 11; D gene: NA; J gene: TRBJ1-1; V gene: TRBV20-1; clone size: many; CDR3 protein: CSAGDWTEAFF; CDR3 DNA: TGCAGTGCTGGCGACTGGACTGAAGCTTTCTTT
CDR3 length: 14; D gene: TRBD1; J gene: TRBJ2-1; V gene: TRBV9; clone size: NA; CDR3 protein: CASSPLPGGNEQFF; CDR3 DNA: TGTGCCAGCAGCCCCCTTCCAGGGGGCAATGAGCAGTTCTTC
CDR3 length: 18; D gene: TRBD2; J gene: TRBJ2-4; V gene: TRBV4-3; clone size: NA; CDR3 protein: CASSQDRGSSGRGDIQYF; CDR3 DNA: TGCGCCAGCAGCCAAGATCGGGGGAGCTCCGGGAGGGGAGACATTCAGTACTTC
CDR3 length: 14; D gene: NA; J gene: TRBJ2-1; V gene: TRBV7-6; clone size: NA; CDR3 protein: CASSLFSRRGEQFF; CDR3 DNA: TGTGCCAGCAGCTTATTCTCCCGCCGAGGTGAGCAGTTCTTC
CDR3 length: 14; D gene: NA; J gene: TRBJ1-1; V gene: TRBV2; clone size: NA; CDR3 protein: CASKRLGGNTEAFF; CDR3 DNA: TGTGCCAGCAAGAGACTGGGTGGGAACACTGAAGCTTTCTTT
CDR3 length: 15; D gene: TRBD1; J gene: TRBJ2-7; V gene: TRBV5-1; clone size: NA; CDR3 protein: CASSELGDSSYEQYF; CDR3 DNA: TGCGCCAGCAGCGAACTCGGGGACAGCTCCTACGAGCAGTACTTC
CDR3 length: 14; D gene: NA; J gene: TRBJ2-7; V gene: TRBV29-1; clone size: NA; CDR3 protein: CSVLWERGSYEQYF; CDR3 DNA: TGCAGCGTTCTTTGGGAGCGAGGCTCCTACGAGCAGTACTTC
CDR3 length: 14; D gene: NA; J gene: TRBJ1-2; V gene: TRBV6-6; clone size: NA; CDR3 protein: CASSYTRVGYGYTF; CDR3 DNA: TGTGCCAGCAGTTACACAAGGGTTGGATATGGCTACACCTTC
CDR3 length: 14; D gene: TRBD1; J gene: TRBJ2-5; V gene: TRBV19; clone size: NA; CDR3 protein: CASSITGGWETQYF; CDR3 DNA: TGTGCCAGTAGTATTACAGGGGGGTGGGAGACCCAGTACTTC
CDR3 length: 12; D gene: NA; J gene: TRBJ1-2; V gene: TRBV28; clone size: few; CDR3 protein: CASRGPAAGYTF; CDR3 DNA: TGTGCCAGCAGAGGACCCGCCGCTGGCTACACCTTC
CDR3 length: 14; D gene: NA; J gene: TRBJ1-3; V gene: TRBV29-1; clone size: once; CDR3 protein: CSAQGVLGGNTIYF; CDR3 DNA: TGCAGCGCCCAAGGGGTCCTGGGGGGAAACACCATATATTTT
CDR3 length: 16; D gene: NA; J gene: TRBJ2-1; V gene: TRBV9; clone size: few; CDR3 protein: CASSVSGGVSYNEQFF; CDR3 DNA: TGTGCCAGCAGCGTATCCGGCGGAGTCTCCTACAATGAGCAGTTCTTC
CDR3 length: 15; D gene: NA; J gene: TRBJ1-4; V gene: TRBV2; clone size: few; CDR3 protein: CASREQGRANEKLFF; CDR3 DNA: TGTGCCAGCAGAGAACAGGGCCGGGCTAATGAAAAACTGTTTTTT
CDR3 length: 14; D gene: NA; J gene: TRBJ2-2; V gene: TRBV5-1; clone size: NA; CDR3 protein: CASSPIREAGELFF; CDR3 DNA: TGCGCCAGCAGCCCAATCAGGGAGGCCGGGGAGCTGTTTTTT
CDR3 length: 14; D gene: NA; J gene: TRBJ1-3; V gene: TRBV5-1; clone size: NA; CDR3 protein: CASSAGQWGNTIYF; CDR3 DNA: TGCGCCAGCAGCGCGGGGCAGTGGGGAAACACCATATATTTT
CDR3 length: 14; D gene: TRBD1; J gene: TRBJ1-2; V gene: TRBV28; clone size: NA; CDR3 protein: CASSLLGQGERYTF; CDR3 DNA: TGTGCCAGCAGTTTACTAGGGCAGGGGGAGCGCTACACCTTC
CDR3 length: 16; D gene: NA; J gene: TRBJ1-1; V gene: TRBV5-1; clone size: NA; CDR3 protein: CASSFLTTGLLAEAFF; CDR3 DNA: TGCGCCAGCAGCTTCCTAACGACAGGTCTTTTAGCTGAAGCTTTCTTT
CDR3 length: 15; D gene: NA; J gene: TRBJ2-5; V gene: TRBV10-3; clone size: NA; CDR3 protein: CAISGSSSRQETQYF; CDR3 DNA: TGTGCCATCAGTGGGTCTAGCAGCCGGCAAGAGACCCAGTACTTC
CDR3 length: 20; D gene: TRBD2; J gene: TRBJ2-4; V gene: TRBV5-1; clone size: NA; CDR3 protein: CASSRLGLAETIVAKNIQYF; CDR3 DNA: TGCGCCAGCAGCAGATTGGGACTAGCGGAGACCATCGTAGCCAAAAACATTCAGTACTTC
CDR3 length: 16; D gene: NA; J gene: TRBJ2-3; V gene: TRBV2; clone size: NA; CDR3 protein: CASSTDRMFSADTQYF; CDR3 DNA: TGTGCCAGCAGTACGGACAGAATGTTCAGTGCAGATACGCAGTATTTT
CDR3 length: 13; D gene: NA; J gene: TRBJ1-2; V gene: TRBV14; clone size: NA; CDR3 protein: CASSAGGGYGYTF; CDR3 DNA: TGTGCCAGCAGCGCAGGTGGCGGGTATGGCTACACCTTC
CDR3 length: 17; D gene: NA; J gene: TRBJ2-1; V gene: TRBV19; clone size: NA; CDR3 protein: CASSPRPGTGLRNEQFF; CDR3 DNA: TGTGCCAGTAGTCCGAGACCAGGGACTGGGCTCCGCAATGAGCAGTTCTTC
CDR3 length: 14; D gene: TRBD1; J gene: TRBJ2-7; V gene: TRBV6-6; clone size: once; CDR3 protein: CASYYGTGNNEQYF; CDR3 DNA: TGTGCCAGCTATTACGGGACAGGGAACAACGAGCAGTACTTC
CDR3 length: 19; D gene: TRBD2; J gene: TRBJ2-3; V gene: TRBV6-1; clone size: NA; CDR3 protein: CASSEGPAGGMGGTDTQYF; CDR3 DNA: TGTGCCAGCAGTGAAGGTCCGGCGGGAGGCATGGGGGGCACAGATACGCAGTATTTT
CDR3 length: 15; D gene: NA; J gene: TRBJ2-7; V gene: TRBV7-2; clone size: NA; CDR3 protein: CASSLGTMGSYEQYF; CDR3 DNA: TGTGCCAGCAGCTTAGGGACCATGGGATCCTACGAGCAGTACTTC
CDR3 length: 14; D gene: TRBD1; J gene: TRBJ1-5; V gene: TRBV28; clone size: NA; CDR3 protein: CASSKGQGAQPQHF; CDR3 DNA: TGTGCCAGCAGTAAGGGACAGGGAGCTCAGCCCCAGCATTTT